The next 11 T cell receptor beta chains were all read from a single sample in a study of blood T cell repertoires in COVID-19. Method: immunoSEQ multiplex PCR; TCRdb's copy keeps in-frame clones and lacks some. The sample holds more than 80,000 clones; roughly 72% are singletons and the top ten take under 30%. The sequencing sample was made of peripheral blood. The receptors here all came from a woman aged 55-70 years in a cohort sampled during active or convalescent COVID-19.

J is TRBJ2-7 and V is TRBV7-2, with TRBD1 matching over 7 bases. The CDR3 totals 15 residues. CDR1 is SGHTA, CDR2 FQGNSA, per germline. With V trimmed by 2 bases and J by 4 bases, 8 bases remained unmatched. Written as DNA, the CDR3 is TGTGCCAGCAGCTTATCTACAGGGGCGGTTTACGAGCAGTACTTC. This codes for CASSLSTGAVYEQYF.

This chain links TRBV5-4 with TRBJ2-7; 7 bases are a match to TRBD1. The germline V gene has CDR1 SGHNT and CDR2 YYREEE (reference sequence). The junction had 8 bases not matched to a gene; V was cut back by 4 bases and J by 7 bases. The CDR3 spans 13 residues. CDR3 loop: CASSPTGVEEQYF. CDR3 in DNA: TGTGCCAGCAGCCCTACAGGGGTGGAGGAGCAGTACTTC.

CDR3 residues: CASSVVSGGPLNTGELFF. Here the CDR3 DNA reads TGTGCCAGCAGCGTAGTAAGCGGGGGGCCGCTGAACACCGGGGAGCTGTTTTTT. This chain links TRBV9 with TRBJ2-2, with 9 positions matching TRBD2. Looked up from germline, CDR1 is SGDLS and CDR2 is YYNGEE. The length of the CDR3 is 18 residues. The V and J ends lost 0 bases and 1 base, in that order; junction bases with no gene match: 7.

There are a few counts of this clone. This chain links TRBV7-8 with TRBJ2-2; tentative D call: TRBD1 (5 bases). The CDR3 sequence is 16 residues long. Trimming cost V 5 bases and J 1 base, with 14 bases left between them. Germline loops: CDR1 SGHVS, CDR2 FQNEAQ. The DNA for the CDR3 is TGTGCCAGCAGCCCCCAGACAGCCATGAACACCGGGGAGCTGTTTTTT. As protein: CASSPQTAMNTGELFF.

The gene calls are TRBV5-4 and TRBJ2-7; TRBD2 matches 8 bases. The CDR3 is 14 amino acids. The V segment lost 4 bases and the J segment 2 bases; nucleotides outside the gene matches: 5. Looked up from germline, CDR1 is SGHNT and CDR2 is YYREEE (reference sequence). The CDR3 spells CASSPGGVTYEQYF. The DNA for the CDR3 is TGTGCCAGCAGCCCGGGGGGGGTAACCTACGAGCAGTACTTC.

This sequence joins TRBV9 and TRBJ2-2; D is undetermined. Trimming pared 0 bases from V and 1 base from J, leaving 4 bases between. The germline V gene has CDR1 SGDLS and CDR2 YYNGEE. This CDR3 has 14 residues. This CDR3 reads CASSVVQNTGELFF. The CDR3 nucleotides are TGTGCCAGCAGCGTAGTCCAGAACACCGGGGAGCTGTTTTTT.

This chain joins TRBV15 and TRBJ2-2; 7 nucleotides match TRBD1. Germline CDR1 LNHNV, CDR2 YYDKDF (reference sequence). The CDR3 spans 16 residues. V dropped 5 bases and J dropped 0; count of bases not matched to a gene: 6. In nucleotides, the CDR3 is TGTGCCACCAGCCGAAGGGACAGTCCGAACACCGGGGAGCTGTTTTTT. This gives the protein CATSRRDSPNTGELFF.

Only one count was recorded for this clone. The chain has TRBV4-1 and TRBJ1-1, with D perhaps matching TRBD1 (5 bases). Trimming cost V 0 bases and J 0 bases, with 11 bases left between them. This CDR3 region has 16 residues. Germline V gene data show CDR1 as MGHRA and CDR2 as YSYEKL. The CDR3 nucleotides are TGCGCCAGCAGCCAAGAAGGCCAGGGCCTGAACACTGAAGCTTTCTTT. Protein product: CASSQEGQGLNTEAFF.

The J gene is TRBJ2-1, the V gene TRBV19, with D possibly being TRBD2 (6 bases). The germline gives CDR1 LNHDA, CDR2 SQIVND (reference sequence). Deletions cut 5 bases from V and 0 bases from J, with 8 bases between. CDR3 size: 14 residues. The CDR3 DNA follows: TGTGCCAGTAGTGGGGGGATCTCCTACAATGAGCAGTTCTTC. This encodes CASSGGISYNEQFF.

J is TRBJ2-7 and V is TRBV11-2, with TRBD1 matching 9 bases. The V gene's germline CDR1 is SGHAT and CDR2 FQNNGV. The CDR3 covers 12 residues. V lost 7 bases, J lost 4 bases, and 2 bases stayed unmatched. In nucleotides, the CDR3 is TGTGCCAGCATCGGGACAGGGTACGAGCAGTACTTC. Its protein product is CASIGTGYEQYF.

The chain has TRBV6-5 and TRBJ1-2; 7 nucleotides match TRBD1. Germline CDR1 and CDR2: MNHEY and SVGAGI. The CDR3 consists of 13 residues. V dropped 6 bases and J dropped 5; count of bases not matched to a gene: 6. CDR3 sequence: CASRQGPLYGYTF. In DNA form, the CDR3 reads TGTGCCAGCAGACAGGGGCCCCTTTATGGCTACACCTTC.